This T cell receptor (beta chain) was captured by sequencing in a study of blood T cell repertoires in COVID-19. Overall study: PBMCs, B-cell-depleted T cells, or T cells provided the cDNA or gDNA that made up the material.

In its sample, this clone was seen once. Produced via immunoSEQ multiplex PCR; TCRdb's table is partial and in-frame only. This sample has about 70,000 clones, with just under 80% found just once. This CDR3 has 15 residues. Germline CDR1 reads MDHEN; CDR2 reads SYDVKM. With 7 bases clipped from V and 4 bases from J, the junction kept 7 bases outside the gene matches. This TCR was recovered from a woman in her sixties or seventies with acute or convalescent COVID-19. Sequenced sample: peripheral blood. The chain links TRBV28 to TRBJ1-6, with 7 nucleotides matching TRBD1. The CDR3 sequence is CASNQGVRYNSPLHF. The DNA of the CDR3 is TGTGCCAGCAACCAGGGGGTTAGATATAATTCACCCCTCCACTTT. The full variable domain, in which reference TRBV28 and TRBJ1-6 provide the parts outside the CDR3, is DVKVTQSSRYLVKRTGEKVFLECVQDMDHENMFWYRQDPGLGLRLIYFSYDVKMKEKGDIPEGYSVSREKKERFSLILESASTNQTSMYLCASNQGVRYNSPLHFGNGTRLTVT.